The 9 T cell receptor beta chains listed next were all sequenced from one sample in a study of shared clonotypes between healthy human individuals. Method: immunoSEQ multiplex PCR; TCRdb's copy keeps in-frame clones and lacks some. The repertoire has millions of clones, about 93% of them found once; the top ten carry under 2%. CD8 cells classed as naive were CD45RO-negative and positively selected for CCR7, excluding terminally differentiated effector memory CD45RA+ cells. The sample consisted of naive CD8+ T cells from PBMCs. These receptors all stem from a man aged 18 to 29 in good health. Some clones in this sample may be carry-over from other donors' samples.

The CDR3 nucleotides read TGTGCCAGCAGCCTGACGACAGGGCGAACTGAAGCTTTCTTT. Translated: CASSLTTGRTEAFF. The chain joins TRBV7-8 to TRBJ1-1; 7 positions agree with TRBD1. Germline V CDR1 and CDR2: SGHVS, FQNEAQ. This CDR3 is built from 14 residues. The trim removed 5 bases at V and 5 bases at J, leaving 8 bases unmatched.

In DNA, the CDR3 is TGTGCCAGCAGTTGGGGGGGGGCAGGCACTGAAGCTTTCTTT. As protein: CASSWGGAGTEAFF. The chain employs TRBV28 and TRBJ1-1; D is perhaps TRBD1 (6 bases). The V end lost 4 bases, the J end lost 4 bases, and 13 bases lay between the germline ends. Germline V gives CDR1 MDHEN, CDR2 SYDVKM. This CDR3 is 14 amino acids long.

This chain uses TRBV25-1 with TRBJ1-6, with unresolved D. Germline assignment: CDR1 MGHDK and CDR2 SYGVNS. The CDR3 consists of 12 residues. V was trimmed by 4 bases and J by 7 bases, leaving 5 bases between them. The CDR3 coding sequence is TGTGCCAGCAGTGGACCAAATTCACCCCTCCACTTT. It is translated as CASSGPNSPLHF.

This rearrangement joins TRBV5-6 to TRBJ2-7; 10 bases map to TRBD1. The length of the CDR3 is 15 residues. Germline assignment: CDR1 SGHDT and CDR2 YYEEEE. Trimming cost V 4 bases and J 0 bases; bases outside gene matches: 4. In DNA, the CDR3 is TGTGCCAGCAGCCAAGGGACAGGGGACTCCTACGAGCAGTACTTC. Encoded protein: CASSQGTGDSYEQYF.

Turning to this clone: Other DNA sequences in the same sample also yield this CDR3. The chain joins TRBV7-8 to TRBJ2-1; D not certain. The length of the CDR3 is 11 residues. V was cut by 4 bases and J by 9 bases, with 7 bases left in between. CDR1 and CDR2 (germline): SGHVS, FQNEAQ. CDR3 sequence reads: CASSSGSEQFF. As DNA, the CDR3 is TGTGCCAGCAGCTCTGGCAGTGAGCAGTTCTTC.

The chain joins TRBV4-1 to TRBJ2-1; D possibly corresponds to TRBD2 (6 bases). The CDR3 has 18 amino acids. Trimming left V 1 base short and J 3 bases short, with 19 bases between. Germline V gene lookup returns CDR1 MGHRA and CDR2 YSYEKL. The CDR3 loop reads CASSQAMRGSGHYNEQFF. For the CDR3, the DNA is TGCGCCAGCAGCCAAGCGATGCGTGGGAGCGGGCACTACAATGAGCAGTTCTTC.

The rearrangement joins TRBV7-9 to TRBJ2-1, with TRBD2 identical over 8 bases. The germline CDR1 and CDR2 sequences are SEHNR and FQNEAQ (reference sequence). The CDR3 contains 18 residues. Trimming took 4 bases from V and 4 from J; bases not matched to a gene: 15. CDR3 region: CASSSPGGEGHPYNEQFF. In nucleotides, the CDR3 is TGTGCCAGCAGCTCCCCGGGGGGGGAGGGCCACCCATACAATGAGCAGTTCTTC.

In its sample, this clone was seen a few times. The V call is TRBV27, the J call TRBJ2-1; D gene ambiguous. There are 13 residues in the CDR3. Germline assignment: CDR1 MNHEY and CDR2 SMNVEV (reference sequence). Trimming shortened V by 3 bases and J by 0 bases, and 3 bases separated the two germline ends. The CDR3 DNA is TGTGCCAGCAGTTTCCGCTCCTACAATGAGCAGTTCTTC. Encoded protein: CASSFRSYNEQFF.

V is TRBV28 and J is TRBJ2-7, with a possible D match to TRBD1 (6 bases). The germline gives CDR1 MDHEN, CDR2 SYDVKM. CDR3 length equals 15 residues. V was trimmed by 6 bases and J by 9 bases, leaving 24 bases between them. The chain's CDR3 is CASRRGGTRTETQYF. DNA of the CDR3: TGTGCCAGCAGGCGCGGTGGGACACGGACCGAGACGCAGTACTTC.